This T cell receptor beta chain comes out of a study of TIL therapy for anti-PD-1-resistant metastatic lung cancer. This clone has at least ten counts. V was cut by 1 base and J by 4 bases, with 7 bases left in between. CDR1 is SEHNR, CDR2 FQNEAQ, per germline (reference sequence). CDR3 length equals 14 residues. The immunoSEQ assay was v3. Profiling relied on immunoSEQ multiplex PCR, and the TCRdb table lists in-frame clones only, not all of them. The top ten clones hold about 10% of a sample with about 95,000 clones, roughly two thirds of them seen once. Time point indicated: pre-treatment sample, taken before nivolumab and TIL therapy. The tumor samples were excised metastases, mostly pleural nodules or supraclavicular lymph nodes.

The chain recombines TRBV7-9 with TRBJ2-2; tentatively, D is TRBD2 (5 bases). This TCR was recovered from a person between 25 and 80 years old with non-small cell lung cancer. The sequencing here drew on tumor tissue, taken at baseline. In DNA, the CDR3 is TGTGCCAGCAGCTTAGTGGGGAGCACCGGGGAGCTGTTTTTT. Residues: CASSLVGSTGELFF.